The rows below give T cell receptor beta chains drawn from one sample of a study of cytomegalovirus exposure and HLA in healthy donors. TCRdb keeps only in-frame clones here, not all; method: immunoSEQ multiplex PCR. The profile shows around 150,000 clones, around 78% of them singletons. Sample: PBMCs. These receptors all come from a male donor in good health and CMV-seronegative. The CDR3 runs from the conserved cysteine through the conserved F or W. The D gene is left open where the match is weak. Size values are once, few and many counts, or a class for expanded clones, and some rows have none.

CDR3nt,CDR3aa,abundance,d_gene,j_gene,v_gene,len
TGTGCCAGTAGTATAGTCTTTTTGCGGGGACAGATATTTGAAGCTTTCTTT,CASSIVFLRGQIFEAFF,NA,TRBD1,TRBJ1-1,TRBV19,17
TGTGCCAGCAGCGTAGAAGGGACTAGCGGTGGCTACGAGCAGTACTTC,CASSVEGTSGGYEQYF,NA,TRBD2,TRBJ2-7,TRBV9,16
TGTGCCAGTAGTGGCGACACGATGCATCAGCCCCAGCATTTT,CASSGDTMHQPQHF,NA,NA,TRBJ1-5,TRBV19,14
TGCGCCAGCAGCATATACACCGACTCCTACGAGCAGTACTTC,CASSIYTDSYEQYF,NA,NA,TRBJ2-7,TRBV5-1,14
TGTGCCAGTAGTACCTACCGGACACGCCACACTGAAGCTTTCTTT,CASSTYRTRHTEAFF,NA,NA,TRBJ1-1,TRBV19,15
TGTGCCAGCAGTGACGGCGGGGGGGACTATGGCTACACCTTC,CASSDGGGDYGYTF,NA,NA,TRBJ1-2,TRBV25-1,14
TGTGCCAGCAGCTCGGGACAGGGGGTCACAGATACGCAGTATTTT,CASSSGQGVTDTQYF,NA,TRBD1,TRBJ2-3,TRBV7-2,15
TGCAGCGTTGCGCAGAACTATAATTCACCCCTCCACTTT,CSVAQNYNSPLHF,NA,NA,TRBJ1-6,TRBV29-1,13
TGTGCCTGGAGTTTCGGAGAGACAGATACGCAGTATTTT,CAWSFGETDTQYF,NA,NA,TRBJ2-3,TRBV30,13
TGTGCCAGCAGTCTCCGACAGGGAGCAGGGGCCAACGTCCTGACTTTC,CASSLRQGAGANVLTF,NA,TRBD1,TRBJ2-6,TRBV27,16
TGCGCCAGCAGCTCCTGGACAGGGGGCCTAGCGGGGGTGAGTAGGGCTGAAGAGGCCCAGTACTTC,CASSSWTGGLAGVSRAEEAQYF,NA,NA,TRBJ2-5,TRBV5-1,22
TGTGCCATCACCCGGGACAGGGGCGAGCCCCAGCATTTT,CAITRDRGEPQHF,once,TRBD1,TRBJ1-5,TRBV10-3,13
TGTGCCAGCAGCCCCGGACTGCTTAGCAATCAGCCCCAGCATTTT,CASSPGLLSNQPQHF,NA,NA,TRBJ1-5,TRBV27,15
TGCGCCAGCAGCATCCAGGGGAACTCCTACGAGCAGTACTTC,CASSIQGNSYEQYF,NA,NA,TRBJ2-7,TRBV5-1,14
TGCGCCAGCAGCTTGGAGATCCAGGGATCCGGAAAACTGTTTTTT,CASSLEIQGSGKLFF,NA,NA,TRBJ1-4,TRBV5-1,15
TGTGCCTCTACAAGACAGTCTAATGAAAAACTGTTTTTT,CASTRQSNEKLFF,once,NA,TRBJ1-4,TRBV30,13
TGTGCCAGCAGCTTCAGGGGTAGAGAGACCCAGTACTTC,CASSFRGRETQYF,once,NA,TRBJ2-5,TRBV7-3,13
TGTGCCAGCAGTGGATCTACAGGGGTAGGTTCACCCCTCCACTTT,CASSGSTGVGSPLHF,NA,TRBD1,TRBJ1-6,TRBV6-5,15
TGCGCCAGCAGACTAACAGGGGGAGGGCCCACTGAAGCTTTCTTT,CASRLTGGGPTEAFF,NA,TRBD1,TRBJ1-1,TRBV5-1,15
TGTGCCATCAGTGAGTCGCGGCTAGCGGGAACAGATACGCAGTATTTT,CAISESRLAGTDTQYF,NA,TRBD2,TRBJ2-3,TRBV10-3,16
TGTGCCAGCAGCTTGGCCGGGTCCGGGACAGGGAGGCAATCACCCCTCCACTTT,CASSLAGSGTGRQSPLHF,few,TRBD1,TRBJ1-6,TRBV5-4,18
TGTGCCAGCAGCCCAGTGGCGGCGGCCTACGAGCAGTACTTC,CASSPVAAAYEQYF,NA,NA,TRBJ2-7,TRBV7-9,14
TGTGCCAGCAGCTTGCGGGCAGGGCGTGACACTGAAGCTTTCTTT,CASSLRAGRDTEAFF,NA,NA,TRBJ1-1,TRBV5-6,15
TGCAGCGCACGAACCCAGGGGCAGGGATGGAACTATGGCTACACCTTC,CSARTQGQGWNYGYTF,NA,NA,TRBJ1-2,TRBV29-1,16
TGTGCCAGCAGCGGGGGACTCGTGGATGAGCAGTTCTTC,CASSGGLVDEQFF,NA,NA,TRBJ2-1,TRBV5-6,13
TGCAGCGTTGAGGTAGGGGGGGCTCGGGAGCAGTACTTC,CSVEVGGAREQYF,NA,NA,TRBJ2-7,TRBV29-1,13
TGCGCCAGCAGCCAAGATAGGAGTCAAAATGAAAAACTGTTTTTT,CASSQDRSQNEKLFF,NA,NA,TRBJ1-4,TRBV4-1,15